Here is one T cell receptor beta chain with its context. Donors gave ten milliliters of peripheral blood apiece. The entry originates in a study of blood T cells in healthy people across ages. The CDR3 is 18 amino acids. Losses at the gene ends were 4 bases for V and 7 bases for J; bases not matched to a gene: 10. For the second PCR, which ran for roughly 7 to 11 cycles, a sample-barcoded 5' primer and a J-beta primer mix were used. Each sample yielded at least 2.5 million CDR3-containing paired-end reads. Each CDR3 protein gets one entry after TCRdb re-called the 5' RACE reads with MiXCR. The profile covers approximately 760,000 distinct CDR3 sequences, with more than 20% appearing a single time and roughly 9% taken by the ten largest. This sample was shared with a second study, whose subject was T cells of mothers and their children. This second study says: Material was donated by three healthy Caucasian mothers and their six children. Related mother-child pairs shared slightly more overlap than unrelated pairs, but the difference was non-significant.

The chain employs TRBV12-3 or TRBV12-4 and TRBJ2-1; 16 nucleotides line up with TRBD2. Sample: blood. The sequence was obtained from a boy younger than 18 in good health. The CDR3 spells CASSSASGLAGGWNEQFF. CDR3 DNA: TGTGCCAGCAGTTCCGCTTCGGGACTAGCGGGAGGGTGGAATGAGCAGTTCTTC.